Listed here is a single T cell receptor beta chain. This record comes from a study of cytomegalovirus exposure and HLA in healthy donors. Both 60 Vbeta primers and 13 Jbeta primers went into the PCR. Sequencing was performed with immunoSEQ multiplex PCR; in TCRdb, only in-frame clones are kept and a portion is missing. The sample comprises under 150,000 clones, about 80% of which are singletons, and more than 4% rests with the top ten. Germline V lookup: CDR1 SEHNR, CDR2 FQNEAQ (reference sequence). CDR3 length equals 15 residues. J gave up 0 bases and V 5 bases, and 5 bases lay outside the gene matches.

The sample consisted of PBMCs. The TCR comes from a middle-aged man in good health and CMV-seropositive. The chain has TRBV7-9 and TRBJ1-2; 8 positions agree with TRBD1. CDR3 residues: CASSPGQGANYGYTF. The CDR3, as DNA: TGTGCCAGCAGCCCTGGACAGGGAGCTAACTATGGCTACACCTTC.